This T cell receptor beta chain was obtained from a study of CD8+ T cells in alopecia areata. Turning to the study itself: For the treated group, dosing was oral tofacitinib at 5 to 10 mg twice daily. People stayed on tofacitinib for 6 to 18 months, then stopped the drug for 6 months. Broader study findings: Patients displayed less clarity in TCR sharing than mice, a finding possibly related to HLA. Compared with normal scalp, lesional scalp had higher clonality and more expanded CD8+ clones.

Regarding this clone: Its cognate antigen is unknown.

Germline-derived CDR1 and CDR2 are SGHDT and YYEEEE. The CDR3 contains 17 residues. Trimming removed 0 bases from V and 4 bases from J, with 14 bases in between. Indicated treatment: oral pan-JAK inhibitor, 5-10 mg twice daily. TCR sequencing used cDNA made by reverse transcription of extracted RNA. The method was immunoSEQ multiplex PCR; TCRdb's version includes in-frame clones alone and lacks a portion of them. The sample includes over 200,000 clones, about three fifths seen only once; the top ten take 3.5% to 5%. The V and J genes are TRBV5-6 and TRBJ2-6; a possible D gene is TRBD1 (6 bases). Material: CD4+ T cells sorted from blood, obtained at week 4, from a patient treated with tofacitinib. The TCR was taken from a human donor with alopecia areata. This CDR3 is CASSLDQGLGGANVLTF. CDR3 nucleotide sequence: TGTGCCAGCAGCTTGGATCAGGGGCTAGGAGGGGCCAACGTCCTGACTTTC.